This TCR beta chain is from a study of blood T cell repertoires in COVID-19. Study at large: The origin of the acute and convalescent COVID-19 samples was the United States, Italy and Spain. In each case, the material was cDNA or gDNA derived from T cells, B-cell-depleted T cells, or PBMCs.

The CDR3 runs 15 residues. Deletions cut 5 bases from V and 4 bases from J, with 17 bases between. Per the germline V gene, CDR1 is MNHEY and CDR2 is SVGAGI. Original handling: It was from reference gene primer amplification that nucleated cell counts were estimated. Sequencing was performed with immunoSEQ multiplex PCR; in TCRdb, only in-frame clones are kept and a portion is missing. D and trimming come from the DNA, and the V and J calls and clone size come from that table. The profile shows 290,000 or so clones, 87% of them singletons. The V gene is TRBV6-5, the J gene TRBJ1-1, with D unclear. The receptor's source is a young man with active or convalescent COVID-19. Sequenced material: peripheral blood. The CDR3 loop reads CASSPAPWPGTEAFF. The CDR3 region has the DNA TGTGCCAGCAGTCCGGCCCCATGGCCGGGCACTGAAGCTTTCTTT.